These 11 T cell receptor beta chains were sequenced from one sample in a study of CD4 T cells in relation to SARS-CoV-2 and coronaviruses. The antigens these receptors bind are not known. Sequenced by immunoSEQ multiplex PCR; TCRdb stores in-frame clones only, minus some. The sample records under 20,000 clones, around three quarters being singletons. The unexposed donors gave CD4+ T cells in about 2011-2018, prior to COVID-19. The cells were cultured for over eight days before CD4+ T cells were isolated. Sequenced sample: CD4+ T cells from PBMCs, cultured in vitro. All receptors derive from a human donor in good health.

The CDR3 sequence: CASSLASGQGLYEQYF. In DNA, the CDR3 is TGCGCCAGCAGCTTGGCAAGCGGGCAAGGCCTGTACGAGCAGTACTTC. This sequence joins TRBV5-1 and TRBJ2-7, with D perhaps TRBD2 (6 bases). V dropped 0 bases and J dropped 4 bases, with 17 bases sitting between them. Germline CDR1 reads SGHRS; CDR2 reads YFSETQ. The CDR3 consists of 16 residues.

CDR3 loop: CASSFGGYRDIYTGELFF. DNA for the CDR3: TGTGCCAGCAGTTTTGGGGGTTACCGGGACATCTACACCGGGGAGCTGTTTTTT. V and J are TRBV28 and TRBJ2-2; perhaps TRBD1 as D (6 bases). V dropped 3 bases and J dropped 3 bases, with 20 bases sitting between them. This CDR3 contains 18 residues. Per the germline V gene, CDR1 is MDHEN and CDR2 is SYDVKM.

The sample holds one count of this clone. CDR3 residues: CASSGGRTTKNIQYF. As DNA, the CDR3 is TGTGCCAGCAGTGGGGGACGGACGACCAAAAACATTCAGTACTTC. The J gene is TRBJ2-4, the V gene TRBV2; D assignment may be TRBD1 or TRBD2 (5 bases each). V was cut by 4 bases and J by 2 bases, with 12 bases left in between. Germline lookup yields CDR1 SNHLY and CDR2 FYNNEI. The CDR3 spans 15 residues.

The CDR3 region has the DNA TGTGCCAGCAGTGAAATGGTCGGTCCCTACAATGAGCAGTTCTTC. The encoded protein is CASSEMVGPYNEQFF. The chain links TRBV6-1 to TRBJ2-1; D gene unclear. The CDR3 is 15 residues long. V gave up 2 bases and J gave up 2 bases, with 10 bases separating them. CDR1 MNHNS and CDR2 SASEGT come from the germline V gene.

The chain carries TRBV28 and TRBJ2-7; D is possibly TRBD1 (6 bases). The germline V gene has CDR1 MDHEN and CDR2 SYDVKM. V was clipped by 6 bases and J by 3 bases, with 15 bases between them. The CDR3 runs to 14 residues. The CDR3 here is CASSPGTRYYEQYF. The CDR3 DNA reads as TGTGCCAGCAGCCCCGGGACACGTTACTACGAGCAGTACTTC.

By share of the sample, this clone is medium-sized. V usage is TRBV4-2 and J usage is TRBJ2-3; D gene uncertain. Trimming left V 0 bases short and J 2 bases short, with 12 bases between. CDR3 size: 16 residues. CDR1 is LGHNA, CDR2 YNFKEQ, per germline. CDR3 amino acids: CASSQDYGEPTDTQYF. CDR3 nucleotides: TGTGCCAGCAGCCAAGATTATGGGGAACCCACAGATACGCAGTATTTT.

The rearrangement joins TRBV19 to TRBJ2-7; 9 bases are shared with TRBD1. The CDR3 contains 14 residues. Germline loops: CDR1 LNHDA, CDR2 SQIVND (reference sequence). Trimming took 6 bases from V and 2 from J; bases not matched to a gene: 5. The chain's CDR3 is CASREQGATYEQYF. The CDR3 bases are TGTGCCAGTAGAGAACAGGGGGCTACCTACGAGCAGTACTTC.

This chain joins TRBV9 and TRBJ1-3; D is ambiguous. Germline CDR1 and CDR2: SGDLS and YYNGEE. The CDR3 spans 15 residues. V lost 4 bases and J 1 base, leaving 12 bases between the germline ends. The CDR3 loop is CASSSSWLSGNTIYF. As DNA, the CDR3 is TGTGCCAGCAGCTCGTCCTGGCTGTCTGGAAACACCATATATTTT.

Only a few counts were recorded for this clone. V is TRBV3-1 (or the pseudogene TRBV3-2) and J is TRBJ1-2; no reliable D call. Germline-derived CDR1 and CDR2 are LGHDT and YNNKEL (reference sequence). V was clipped by 1 base and J by 1 base, with 4 bases between them. This CDR3 contains 13 residues. CDR3 in DNA: TGTGCCAGCAGCCAAGTCAGTAACTATGGCTACACCTTC. As protein: CASSQVSNYGYTF.

The chain uses TRBV5-4 and TRBJ1-5, with no clear D. CDR1 is SGHNT, CDR2 YYREEE, per germline (reference sequence). The CDR3 loop spans 14 amino acids. V lost 1 base and J lost 1, with 6 bases in between. The CDR3 loop reads CASSLLGSNQPQHF. The CDR3 nucleotides are TGTGCCAGCAGCTTGTTGGGAAGCAATCAGCCCCAGCATTTT.

This clone is a singleton in its sample. The chain carries TRBV13 and TRBJ1-6, with D perhaps matching TRBD1 (6 bases). The CDR3 totals 16 residues. V lost 1 base, J lost 7 bases, and 14 bases lay in between. The germline V gene has CDR1 PRHDT and CDR2 FYEKMQ (reference sequence). CDR3 sequence: CASSLAQGRGNSPLHF. For the CDR3, the DNA is TGTGCCAGCAGCTTAGCGCAGGGGCGCGGGAATTCACCCCTCCACTTT.